This T cell receptor (beta chain) emerged from a study of shared clonotypes between healthy human individuals. Each sample came from a Caucasian adult donor living in Nashville, Tennessee. J was trimmed by 0 bases and V by 4 bases; bases with no gene match: 0. Germline V lookup: CDR1 MNHEY, CDR2 SMNVEV (reference sequence). The length of the CDR3 is 14 residues. Deep-level assay runs were performed. The unsorted PBMC replicate PCRs were performed with about 280 ng DNA, around 30,000 T cell genomes. Method: immunoSEQ multiplex PCR; TCRdb's copy keeps in-frame clones and lacks some. The sample shows 400,000 to 500,000 clones, around 78% of them seen only once.

Sequencing was carried out using PBMCs. The sequence was collected from a woman between 40 and 55 years old in good health. Some clones in this sample may be carry-over from other donors' samples. The chain joins TRBV27 to TRBJ1-3; 7 nucleotides align to TRBD1. CDR3 in DNA: TGTGCCAGCAGTTGGGACAGCTCTGGAAACACCATATATTTT. Its translation is CASSWDSSGNTIYF.